This entry describes one TCR beta chain. Antigen unknown. Specified time point: patch test 1, 2 weeks after DPC sensitization. Treatment indicated: therapeutic diphenylcyclopropenone sensitization with weekly scalp DPC. How the authors handled the data: Ranging from roughly 23,224 to 700,000, TCR counts per sample had a median value of 95,638. MiXCR was run by TCRdb on the RACE reads, yielding one entry per CDR3 protein. None of the V and J calls come from the authors' own analysis; TCRdb made them. Among about 360,000 distinct CDR3 sequences listed, approximately 6.9% were seen once. This entry belongs to a study of human T cells and chemical hapten exposure. Findings and limits, study-wide: In the PT1 data, expanded TCR counts showed a positive correlation with patch test score.

CDR1 and CDR2 (germline): SNHLY, FYNNEI. The CDR3 has 12 amino acids. Trimming left V 3 bases short and J 2 bases short, with 5 bases between. The sequenced sample was whole blood, obtained in connection with sensitization to the hapten diphenylcyclopropenone (DPC). This TCR was recovered from a young woman with alopecia areata. Some clones in this sample may be carry-over from other donors' samples. The rearrangement uses TRBV2 and TRBJ2-7, with D uncertain. The CDR3 nucleotides are TGTGCCAGCAGTGACAAGGCCTACGAGCAGTACTTC. Translation gives CASSDKAYEQYF.